This T cell receptor (beta chain) was profiled in a study of blood T cell repertoires in COVID-19. Across the study: The samples span acute and convalescent COVID-19 from the United States, Italy and Spain. T cells, B-cell-depleted T cells, or PBMCs supplied cDNA or gDNA.

In the study's own analysis: It was from reference gene primer amplification that nucleated cell counts were estimated. The repertoire was sequenced with immunoSEQ multiplex PCR; TCRdb's copy has only in-frame clones and lacks some. V, J and clone size are those of that table, while D and trimming were read from the DNA. The table records fewer than 200,000 clones, around 84% of them present only once. V lost 5 bases and J 1 base, leaving 16 bases between the germline ends. The CDR3 has 17 amino acids. Germline CDR1 reads SGHTS; CDR2 reads YDEGEE. This receptor was obtained from a human donor with acute or convalescent COVID-19. The donor label of this sample is uncertain. The V gene is TRBV5-8, the J gene TRBJ2-6; TRBD1 is a possible D gene (6 bases). Material for sequencing was peripheral blood. The CDR3 loop is CASSPGTRLSGANVLTF. The CDR3 nucleotides read TGTGCCAGCAGTCCAGGGACAAGGCTTTCTGGGGCCAACGTCCTGACTTTC. Together with reference TRBV5-8 and TRBJ2-6, the CDR3 gives the full variable domain: EAGVTQSPTHLIKTRGQQATLRCSPISGHTSVYWYQQALGLGLQFLLWYDEGEERNRGNFPPRFSGRQFPNYSSELNVNALELEDSALYLCASSPGTRLSGANVLTFGAGSRLTVL.